This TCR beta chain was captured by sequencing in a study of graft-versus-host responses after intestinal transplantation. Across the whole study: Recipients had transplants, and these were multivisceral, liver-intestinal, or isolated intestinal.

Per the germline V gene, CDR1 is SGHTA and CDR2 is FQGNSA. The ends were cut back, 2 bases at V and 2 bases at J, with 12 bases in the middle. The CDR3 runs to 15 residues. As to this clone: Its antigen is not known.

Study-level points and caveats: Where graft-donor T cell macrochimerism was present, patients had high graft-versus-host to host-versus-graft clonal ratios in allografts.

Produced via immunoSEQ multiplex PCR; TCRdb's table is partial and in-frame only. The sample lists fewer than 95,000 clones; roughly 91% were seen once. The V and J genes are TRBV7-2 and TRBJ2-5; D call uncertain. This receptor was taken from a human donor who received an intestinal transplant. This sample comprised unstimulated CD8+ T cells sorted from spleen or lymph node cells, obtained before intestinal transplant. DNA for the CDR3: TGTGCCAGCAGCTTATACCGGAGCCGTCAAGAGACCCAGTACTTC. This codes for CASSLYRSRQETQYF.